A single sample is the source of the 20 T cell receptor beta chains below, sequenced in a study of blood T cell repertoires in COVID-19 (TCRdb year 2020). The library was generated by the immunoSEQ multiplex PCR assay. In TCRdb, the immuneACCESS table is reduced to in-frame sequences with V and J assigned. These tables do not hold every clone; where another copy was compared, an unresolved V gene accounts for under half, and the others remain unexplained. The sample table holds 55,000 to 65,000 clones, of which around 88% were seen once. The top ten clonotypes cover around 5% of the sample. The material sequenced was peripheral blood. The source of these receptors is a man in his sixties with acute or convalescent COVID-19.

J is TRBJ1-2 and V is TRBV24-1; D may be TRBD1 (6 bases). Germline V gene sequence: CDR1 KGHDR, CDR2 SFDVKD. V gave up 1 base and J gave up 8 bases, with 7 bases separating them. This CDR3 region has 12 residues. The CDR3 protein is CATSDFRGGYTF. The DNA for the CDR3 is TGTGCCACCAGTGATTTCAGGGGAGGCTACACCTTC.

The V and J genes are TRBV2 and TRBJ2-7; 8 nucleotides agree with TRBD1. Trimming at V came to 7 bases and at J to 5 bases, leaving 4 bases not matched to a gene. Germline CDR1 is SNHLY and CDR2 is FYNNEI. This CDR3 is built from 12 residues. The CDR3 is CASTDRVNEQYF. The CDR3 DNA reads as TGTGCCAGCACGGACAGGGTCAACGAGCAGTACTTC.

V gene TRBV18 combines with J gene TRBJ2-7; a weak D match, TRBD1 (7 bases). Between the trimmed V and J ends, which lost 3 bases and 2 bases, there was a span of 17 bases. The CDR3 extends over 16 amino acids. The germline V gene has CDR1 KGHSH and CDR2 LQKENI. CDR3 nucleotides: TGTGCCAGCTCACCGGGAGGCACAGGGGCTGCCTACGAGCAGTACTTC. This sequence encodes CASSPGGTGAAYEQYF.

This sequence joins TRBV3-1 (or the pseudogene TRBV3-2) and TRBJ1-6; D call uncertain. The V and J ends lost 3 bases and 5 bases respectively, with 8 bases between them. Germline V CDR1 and CDR2: LGHDT, YNNKEL (reference sequence). The CDR3 is 14 amino acids. Written as DNA, the CDR3 is TGTGCCAGCAGCCAGAGCAGGAATAATTCACCCCTCCACTTT. It is translated as CASSQSRNNSPLHF.

The J gene is TRBJ1-1, the V gene TRBV28; D is possibly TRBD1 (5 bases). The CDR3 consists of 14 residues. Germline loops: CDR1 MDHEN, CDR2 SYDVKM. The germline V and J ends were trimmed by 7 bases and 1 base, with 13 bases remaining between them. CDR3 sequence (DNA): TGTGCCAGCACGGGCGGGGGGGAGAACACTGAAGCTTTCTTT. Its translation is CASTGGGENTEAFF. Supplemented by reference TRBV28 and TRBJ1-1, the full variable domain reads DVKVTQSSRYLVKRTGEKVFLECVQDMDHENMFWYRQDPGLGLRLIYFSYDVKMKEKGDIPEGYSVSREKKERFSLILESASTNQTSMYLCASTGGGENTEAFFGQGTRLTVV.

The chain links TRBV3-1 (or the pseudogene TRBV3-2) to TRBJ1-1; D unclear. This CDR3 is 15 amino acids long. Trimming took off 4 bases at V and 2 bases at J, with 14 bases between the two ends. In germline, CDR1 is LGHDT, CDR2 YNNKEL (reference sequence). The CDR3 sequence is CASSPHAVTNTEAFF. CDR3 sequence (DNA): TGTGCCAGCAGCCCCCACGCGGTTACTAACACTGAAGCTTTCTTT.

The gene calls are TRBV7-9 and TRBJ2-3; D possibly corresponds to TRBD1 (6 bases). Between the trimmed V and J ends, which lost 3 bases and 2 bases, there was a span of 12 bases. Germline V gives CDR1 SEHNR, CDR2 FQNEAQ (reference sequence). This CDR3 is built from 15 residues. The CDR3 DNA is TGTGCCAGCAGCTTTGGGGCAGGGGTCACAGATACGCAGTATTTT. As protein: CASSFGAGVTDTQYF. Looking up the rest from reference TRBV7-9 and TRBJ2-3 gives the full variable domain: DTGVSQNPRHKITKRGQNVTFRCDPISEHNRLYWYRQTLGQGPEFLTYFQNEAQLEKSRLLSDRFSAERPKGSFSTLEIQRTEQGDSAMYLCASSFGAGVTDTQYFGPGTRLTVL.

V and J are TRBV7-3 and TRBJ2-1; possible D gene TRBD1, 7 bases. CDR3 length equals 19 residues. Germline lookup yields CDR1 SGHTA and CDR2 FQGTGA. V was trimmed by 5 bases and J by 0 bases, leaving 23 bases between them. CDR3 in DNA: TGTGCCAGCAGCCCCGGACAGGACTATAGCGGTGTCTCCTACAATGAGCAGTTCTTC. This encodes CASSPGQDYSGVSYNEQFF. The full variable domain, completed using reference TRBV7-3 and TRBJ2-1, is GAGVSQTPSNKVTEKGKYVELRCDPISGHTALYWYRQSLGQGPEFLIYFQGTGAADDSGLPNDRFFAVRPEGSVSTLKIQRTERGDSAVYLCASSPGQDYSGVSYNEQFFGPGTRLTVL.

This chain connects TRBV6-5 to TRBJ1-2; TRBD1 is a possible D gene (6 bases). This CDR3 has 16 residues. Germline V lookup: CDR1 MNHEY, CDR2 SVGAGI. V lost 0 bases, J lost 0 bases, and 11 bases lay in between. In nucleotides, the CDR3 is TGTGCCAGCAGTTACTCGAGGACAGAAGCTAACTATGGCTACACCTTC. Translated: CASSYSRTEANYGYTF.

The CDR3 here is CASSEAGDRVYGYTF. CDR3 sequence (DNA): TGTGCCAGCAGTGAAGCGGGGGACAGGGTCTATGGCTACACCTTC. The rearrangement uses TRBV2 and TRBJ1-2; 9 bases align to TRBD1. This CDR3 is built from 15 residues. CDR1 and CDR2 from the germline V gene are SNHLY and FYNNEI. J gave up 4 bases and V 0 bases, and 3 bases lay outside the gene matches.

CDR3 nucleotide sequence: TGTGCCAGCAGTGAAGGGCGGGGGAACACCGGGGAGCTGTTTTTT. Residues: CASSEGRGNTGELFF. This sequence joins TRBV2 and TRBJ2-2; possibly TRBD2 for D (6 bases). V lost 1 base, J lost 1 base, and 7 bases lay in between. Looked up from germline, CDR1 is SNHLY and CDR2 is FYNNEI. The CDR3 totals 15 residues. Based on the CDR3 plus reference TRBV2 and TRBJ2-2, the full variable domain is EPEVTQTPSHQVTQMGQEVILRCVPISNHLYFYWYRQILGQKVEFLVSFYNNEISEKSEIFDDQFSVERPDGSNFTLKIRSTKLEDSAMYFCASSEGRGNTGELFFGEGSRLTVL.

The chain combines TRBV21-1 with TRBJ2-5; the D call in the table, TRBD2, was not verified against the DNA. TRBV21-1 is a listed pseudogene. The CDR3 has 16 residues. This CDR3 is CASSKAFGGLQETQYF. In DNA form, the CDR3 reads TGTGCCAGCAGCAAAGCTTTCGGGGGACTACAAGAGACCCAGTACTTC.

The chain joins TRBV2 to TRBJ1-1, with TRBD1 as a possible D gene (5 bases). The CDR3 loop spans 15 amino acids. V gave up 7 bases and J gave up 2 bases, with 17 bases separating them. CDR1 and CDR2 from the germline V gene are SNHLY and FYNNEI. The CDR3 DNA reads as TGTGCCAGCACCATCGCGGGACTCCCAAACACTGAAGCTTTCTTT. Amino acid sequence: CASTIAGLPNTEAFF.

This chain joins TRBV5-1 and TRBJ2-4; the D is unclear. Germline V gives CDR1 SGHRS, CDR2 YFSETQ. Trimming pared 0 bases from V and 2 bases from J, leaving 6 bases between. This CDR3 comprises 14 residues. The CDR3 DNA reads TGCGCCAGCAGCTTGGGTCCCTCCAAAAACATTCAGTACTTC. It encodes CASSLGPSKNIQYF.

The genes are TRBV27 and TRBJ1-5, with D possibly matching TRBD1 (5 bases). Germline lookup yields CDR1 MNHEY and CDR2 SMNVEV (reference sequence). This CDR3 is 13 amino acids long. Trimming took 0 bases from V and 14 from J, leaving 14 bases between them. CDR3 loop: CASSLSNDSWKHF. The CDR3 DNA is TGTGCCAGCAGTTTATCGAACGACAGCTGGAAGCATTTT.

The V and J genes are TRBV7-6 and TRBJ2-1; 9 nucleotides line up with TRBD1. Unmatched junction bases numbered 4, after V lost 5 bases and J lost 14 bases. Germline CDR1 reads SGHVS; CDR2 reads FNYEAQ. The CDR3 has 11 residues. CDR3 region: CASSRDREKFF. The CDR3 region has the DNA TGTGCCAGCAGCCGGGACAGGGAAAAGTTCTTC.

As concerns this clone: The sample carries other DNA sequences with the same CDR3. The chain couples TRBV5-1 to TRBJ2-1, with TRBD2 matching 7 bases. The J segment lost 1 base and the V segment lost 0 bases, leaving 1 base of the junction unmatched. This CDR3 is built from 15 residues. Looked up from germline, CDR1 is SGHRS and CDR2 is YFSETQ. The CDR3 here is CASSLGEGSYNEQFF. Here the CDR3 DNA reads TGCGCCAGCAGCTTGGGGGAGGGATCCTACAATGAGCAGTTCTTC.

This clone was picked up one time. The chain employs TRBV28 and TRBJ2-7; TRBD2 aligns across 9 bases. Germline V lookup: CDR1 MDHEN, CDR2 SYDVKM. The CDR3 extends over 18 amino acids. The J segment lost 0 bases and the V segment lost 4 bases, leaving 13 bases of the junction unmatched. DNA of the CDR3: TGTGCCAGCAGTTCCCACCGGACAACTAGCGGGTACTCCTACGAGCAGTACTTC. This codes for CASSSHRTTSGYSYEQYF.

J is TRBJ2-7 and V is TRBV18; D call uncertain. V shed 1 base and J shed 2 bases, with 9 bases lying between them. Germline V gene sequence: CDR1 KGHSH, CDR2 LQKENI. CDR3 length: 14 residues. The DNA of the CDR3 is TGTGCCAGCTCACCACTTGGTAGTACCTACGAGCAGTACTTC. Protein: CASSPLGSTYEQYF.

The chain employs TRBV3-1 (or the pseudogene TRBV3-2) and TRBJ2-5, with TRBD2 matching 9 bases. In germline, CDR1 is LGHDT, CDR2 YNNKEL (reference sequence). The CDR3 runs to 16 residues. The V and J ends lost 1 base and 4 bases, in that order; junction bases with no gene match: 7. CDR3 residues: CASSQGLSRGGETQYF. The CDR3 DNA follows: TGTGCCAGCAGCCAAGGTCTCTCGCGGGGGGGAGAGACCCAGTACTTC.